The rows below give T cell receptor beta chains drawn from one sample of a study of blood T cells in healthy people across ages. TCRdb itself ran the 5' RACE reads through MiXCR, one entry per CDR3 protein. The data show about 730,000 distinct CDR3 sequences, around 46% seen once. Source material: blood. These receptors were obtained from a woman aged 60-75 years in good health. CDR3s include the opening cysteine and the closing phenylalanine or tryptophan. The D gene is left open where the match is weak.

d_call j_call v_call cdr3_aa
NA TRBJ2-3 TRBV4-2 CASSQGGTGTDTQYF
NA TRBJ1-4 TRBV3-1 CASSQDAGIKLFF
NA TRBJ2-7 TRBV12-3/TRBV12-4 CASSPPVVYEQYF
NA TRBJ2-7 TRBV12-5 CASGVWGGLLEQYF
TRBD2 TRBJ2-1 TRBV29-1 CSVGGGSGSSYNEQFF
TRBD2 TRBJ2-7 TRBV7-8 CASSLKREYEQYF
TRBD1 TRBJ2-7 TRBV20-1 CSARDWTGSTYEQYF
TRBD2 TRBJ2-1 TRBV24-1 CATHPGRGNEQFF
NA TRBJ2-4 TRBV7-2 CASSLGWGLGEQYF
NA TRBJ1-2 TRBV6-5 CASSSPTGAGEGHGYTF
NA TRBJ1-2 TRBV5-1 CASSEGGGYTF
TRBD1 TRBJ1-6 TRBV28 CASSARDRGARPLHF
NA TRBJ1-4 TRBV4-3 CASSQDLVRAGEKLFF
TRBD2 TRBJ2-1 TRBV6-5 CASSYGLGAGGGISSYNEQFF
TRBD2 TRBJ2-3 TRBV27 CASSLSWLAGDSDTQYF
NA TRBJ2-1 TRBV7-8 CASSQIGDEQFF
NA TRBJ2-5 TRBV5-1 CASSVEPGLGTQYF
TRBD2 TRBJ2-1 TRBV28 CASSLVAAGGYEQFF
TRBD2 TRBJ2-7 TRBV6-1 CASRTGLAAYEQYF
TRBD2 TRBJ2-5 TRBV4-2 CASSQIAGAQETQYF
NA TRBJ2-1 TRBV29-1 CSVEDGAGYNEQFF
NA TRBJ2-3 TRBV27 CASSLGGRSGPSTDTQYF
TRBD1 TRBJ1-1 TRBV10-3 CAISAQGDTEAFF
TRBD1 TRBJ2-7 TRBV14 CASRKTGSSYEQYF
NA TRBJ2-7 TRBV29-1 CSVEIKRLEQYF
NA TRBJ2-1 TRBV7-9 CASSPTRGGPSSYNEQFF